What follows are 18 T cell receptor beta chains derived from one specimen sequenced in a study of fetal regulatory T cell absence and autoimmunity. Sequencing used immunoSEQ multiplex PCR; TCRdb keeps in-frame clones, though not all of them. The sample includes approximately 46,000 clones, approximately 83% of them seen just once. Sequences were obtained from cord blood. The receptors were gathered from a newborn boy with IPEX syndrome.

The V gene is TRBV7-8, the J gene TRBJ2-1, with 7 nucleotides matching TRBD1. This CDR3 contains 14 residues. The junction had 5 bases not matched to a gene; V was cut back by 5 bases and J by 4 bases. The germline V gene has CDR1 SGHVS and CDR2 FQNEAQ. CDR3 in DNA: TGTGCCAGCAGCGATACGACAGGGTACAATGAGCAGTTCTTC. The encoded protein is CASSDTTGYNEQFF.

The rearrangement joins TRBV5-4 to TRBJ2-2; D is undetermined. CDR3 length: 12 residues. Per germline, CDR1 SGHNT and CDR2 YYREEE (reference sequence). Trimming shortened V by 7 bases and J by 6 bases, and 10 bases separated the two germline ends. CDR3 sequence reads: CASGPKAGELFF. In DNA form, the CDR3 reads TGTGCCAGCGGCCCGAAGGCCGGGGAGCTGTTTTTT.

In its sample, this clone was seen once. The chain couples TRBV5-4 to TRBJ2-3; 7 positions match TRBD2. The trim removed 10 bases at V and 4 bases at J, leaving 9 bases unmatched. Germline V gene sequence: CDR1 SGHNT, CDR2 YYREEE (reference sequence). This CDR3 has 13 amino acids. CDR3 in DNA: TGTGCCTTTCAGCGGGAAGGGTCAGATACGCAGTATTTT. Translation: CAFQREGSDTQYF.

This sequence joins TRBV29-1 and TRBJ2-2; 9 bases map to TRBD2. Germline-derived CDR1 and CDR2 are SQVTM and ANQGSEA. This CDR3 region has 13 residues. The V and J ends lost 3 bases and 6 bases, in that order; junction bases with no gene match: 2. The CDR3 is CSVERTSAGELFF. The CDR3 DNA sequence: TGCAGCGTTGAGCGGACTAGCGCCGGGGAGCTGTTTTTT.

The gene calls are TRBV5-1 and TRBJ1-2; D ambiguous. The germline gives CDR1 SGHRS, CDR2 YFSETQ. Deletions cut 2 bases from V and 5 bases from J, with 13 bases between. CDR3 length: 14 residues. CDR3 residues: CASSFLREKYGYTF. CDR3 coding DNA: TGCGCCAGCAGCTTCCTACGGGAAAAATATGGCTACACCTTC.

The J gene is TRBJ2-7, the V gene TRBV5-5; D unclear. The CDR3 sequence is 12 residues long. The V gene lost 4 bases and the J gene lost 2 bases, with 7 bases spanning the gap. The germline gives CDR1 SGHKS, CDR2 YYEKEE (reference sequence). CDR3 in amino acids: CASSLLTYEQYF. The CDR3 DNA reads TGTGCCAGCAGCCTCCTGACCTACGAGCAGTACTTC.

This chain connects TRBV27 to TRBJ2-1; 7 bases line up with TRBD2. The CDR3 length is 16 residues. The V gene end was trimmed by 6 bases and the J gene end by 6 bases; junction bases not matched to a gene: 14. CDR1 is MNHEY, CDR2 SMNVEV, per germline (reference sequence). CDR3 in DNA: TGTGCCAGCAGGGATAGCCCGGGAGGCCCGGGCAATGAGCAGTTCTTC. As protein: CASRDSPGGPGNEQFF.

The J gene is TRBJ2-3, the V gene TRBV5-1; possibly TRBD1 or TRBD2 for D (5 bases each). Germline CDR1 is SGHRS and CDR2 is YFSETQ. V was cut by 8 bases and J by 1 base, with 14 bases left in between. The CDR3 spans 14 residues. CDR3 sequence (DNA): TGCGCCAGAGGAAGGGACCATCGCACAGATACGCAGTATTTT. It encodes CARGRDHRTDTQYF. Full variable domain (remainder filled in from reference TRBV5-1 and TRBJ2-3): KAGVTQTPRYLIKTRGQQVTLSCSPISGHRSVSWYQQTPGQGLQFLFEYFSETQRNKGNFPGRFSGRQFSNSRSEMNVSTLELGDSALYLCARGRDHRTDTQYFGPGTRLTVL.

This clone was detected once. V usage is TRBV11-2 and J usage is TRBJ1-3, with 8 bases that match TRBD1. The CDR3 has 14 residues. Germline V lookup: CDR1 SGHAT, CDR2 FQNNGV. V lost 4 bases, J lost 2 bases, and 1 base stayed unmatched. The CDR3 DNA is TGTGCCAGCAGCTCAGGGGGCGCTGGAAACACCATATATTTT. Translating gives CASSSGGAGNTIYF.

This clone was seen once. V and J are TRBV6-1 and TRBJ1-1; D gene ambiguous. This CDR3 has 14 amino acids. The ends were cut back, 4 bases at V and 3 bases at J, with 12 bases in the middle. The germline V gene encodes CDR1 MNHNS and CDR2 SASEGT. DNA of the CDR3: TGTGCCAGCAGTGTTGGCCGGACCCACACTGAAGCTTTCTTT. Protein: CASSVGRTHTEAFF.

J is TRBJ1-5 and V is TRBV4-1; 8 positions match TRBD1. J was trimmed by 2 bases and V by 3 bases; bases with no gene match: 6. The CDR3 spans 16 residues. Per the germline V gene, CDR1 is MGHRA and CDR2 is YSYEKL. CDR3 protein: CASSHPTGEGNQPQHF. CDR3 nucleotides: TGCGCCAGCAGCCACCCGACAGGGGAGGGCAATCAGCCCCAGCATTTT.

The CDR3 sequence: CASSYPPTSNEQFF. For the CDR3, the DNA is TGTGCCAGCAGCTACCCCCCAACTAGCAATGAGCAGTTCTTC. The gene calls are TRBV7-9 and TRBJ2-1; D is possibly TRBD2 (5 bases). Germline V lookup: CDR1 SEHNR, CDR2 FQNEAQ (reference sequence). The CDR3 is made up of 14 amino acids. Trimming shortened V by 4 bases and J by 6 bases, and 13 bases separated the two germline ends.

This clone was picked up a small number of times. This chain joins TRBV14 and TRBJ1-3; D gene unclear. The CDR3 is made up of 15 amino acids. Looked up from germline, CDR1 is SGHDN and CDR2 is FVKESK. Trimming took 5 bases from V and 4 from J, leaving 15 bases between them. CDR3 protein: CASSSFWEGGNTIYF. The CDR3 DNA sequence: TGTGCCAGCAGCTCCTTTTGGGAGGGAGGAAACACCATATATTTT.

CDR3 nucleotide sequence: TGTGCCAGCAGCGGTCTATTCCCGGGACAGGACCTCTACGAGCAGTACTTC. This translates into CASSGLFPGQDLYEQYF. V and J are TRBV11-3 and TRBJ2-7, with 8 bases that match TRBD1. Trimming removed 5 bases from V and 3 bases from J; junction bases left unmatched: 15. The CDR3 covers 17 residues. Germline assignment: CDR1 SGHNT and CDR2 YENEEA. Full variable domain (missing parts from reference TRBV11-3 and TRBJ2-7): EAGVVQSPRYKIIEKKQPVAFWCNPISGHNTLYWYLQNLGQGPELLIRYENEEAVDDSQLPKDRFSAERLKGVDSTLKIQPAELGDSAVYLCASSGLFPGQDLYEQYFGPGTRLTVT.

This chain uses TRBV5-4 with TRBJ1-4; D possibly corresponds to TRBD1 (6 bases). CDR1 and CDR2 from the germline V gene are SGHNT and YYREEE (reference sequence). The CDR3 spans 14 residues. V was shortened by 4 bases and J by 6 bases, with 13 bases between the two germline ends. In DNA, the CDR3 is TGTGCCAGCAGCGATCAGGGGAGAGATGAAAAACTGTTTTTT. Encoded protein: CASSDQGRDEKLFF.

This clone has more than one count but fewer than ten. The chain recombines TRBV10-3 with TRBJ1-1; D gene uncertain. From germline, CDR1 is ENHRY and CDR2 SYGVKD. This CDR3 region has 13 residues. Trimming left V 10 bases short and J 6 bases short, with 18 bases between. The CDR3 region is CATRGLEGAEAFF. CDR3 nucleotides: TGTGCCACAAGAGGATTGGAAGGCGCTGAAGCTTTCTTT.

The chain recombines TRBV13 with TRBJ2-7; D is perhaps TRBD2 (6 bases). Germline CDR1 and CDR2: PRHDT and FYEKMQ (reference sequence). This CDR3 is 14 amino acids long. V dropped 4 bases and J dropped 1 base, with 11 bases sitting between them. The CDR3 loop is CASSYRGGSYEQYF. The CDR3 DNA follows: TGTGCCAGCAGCTATCGGGGAGGTTCCTACGAGCAGTACTTC.

This clone was observed a handful of times. This sequence joins TRBV5-4 and TRBJ2-1; D remains unclear. The V and J ends lost 0 bases and 8 bases respectively, with 9 bases between them. The length of the CDR3 is 13 residues. Germline V gene lookup returns CDR1 SGHNT and CDR2 YYREEE (reference sequence). CDR3: CASSLGVRDEQFF. The CDR3 DNA reads TGTGCCAGCAGCTTGGGGGTACGCGATGAGCAGTTCTTC.